Each of the 29 T cell receptor beta chains below was sequenced from the same sample in a study of T-cell reconstitution after alpha-beta-depleted transplantation in children. Molecular barcoding with unique molecular identifiers was used for the TCRbeta library. TCRdb called the PCR reads again in MiXCR, with one record for every CDR3 protein. The table lists 15,000 to 20,000 distinct CDR3 sequences, about an eighth of them singletons. The sample was PBMCs, mostly from graft donor cells, taken 180 days after TCRalphabeta/CD19-depleted stem cell transplant. The source of these receptors is a boy younger than two who had a stem cell transplant for Wiskott-Aldrich syndrome, so the T cells may come from the graft donor.

At least ten counts were recorded for this clonotype. This chain connects TRBV5-1 to TRBJ2-3, with D possibly being TRBD2 (5 bases). The CDR3 sequence is 14 residues long. Trimming left V 4 bases short and J 0 bases short, with 9 bases between. Germline-derived CDR1 and CDR2 are SGHRS and YFSETQ. For the CDR3, the DNA is TGCGCCAGCAGCCCGAGCGGCAGCACAGATACGCAGTATTTT. Translation: CASSPSGSTDTQYF.

This clonotype was counted many times. The J gene is TRBJ2-7, the V gene TRBV11-1; TRBD1 matches 7 bases. The germline V gene has CDR1 SGHAT and CDR2 FQDESV (reference sequence). The V gene end was trimmed by 6 bases and the J gene end by 6 bases; junction bases not matched to a gene: 23. CDR3 length: 18 residues. The CDR3 bases are TGTGCCAGCAGAAGAACCCTCCGACGACAGGGCAATCGAGGCGAGCAGTACTTC. It codes for CASRRTLRRQGNRGEQYF.

This clonotype was seen many times. The DNA is omitted, as the CDR3 cannot be located on it reliably, and the CDR3 follows TCRdb's listing. The chain joins TRBV20-1 to TRBJ2-1; TRBD2 is taken as the D call from the table, unchecked against the DNA. Germline V gene sequence: CDR1 DFQATT, CDR2 SNEGSKA (reference sequence). The CDR3 has 16 amino acids, counting both end residues. This CDR3 is CSARVSTSGHFGEQFF.

The V and J genes are TRBV11-2 and TRBJ1-1, with D maybe TRBD1 (5 bases). The V end was cut by 0 bases, the J end by 5 bases, with 16 bases between. The CDR3 is 16 amino acids. CDR1 is SGHAT and CDR2 is FQNNGV in the germline V gene. The CDR3 DNA reads as TGTGCCAGCAGCTTAGATCGGTGGGACCCTCTGACTGAAGCTTTCTTT. This codes for CASSLDRWDPLTEAFF.

This clonotype has a count of ten or more. V usage is TRBV28 and J usage is TRBJ2-2, with D unresolved. CDR3 length equals 12 residues. CDR1 is MDHEN, CDR2 SYDVKM, per germline. Between the trimmed V and J ends, which lost 7 bases and 6 bases, there was a span of 9 bases. CDR3 region: CASNKKPGELFF. The CDR3 nucleotides are TGTGCCAGCAATAAAAAGCCCGGGGAGCTGTTTTTT.

The table lists this clonotype with a few counts. The chain carries TRBV20-1 and TRBJ2-1; a possible D gene is TRBD1 (6 bases). This CDR3 is built from 14 residues. Germline V gene data show CDR1 as DFQATT and CDR2 as SNEGSKA (reference sequence). The V end lost 6 bases, the J end lost 6 bases, and 18 bases lay between the germline ends. In nucleotides, the CDR3 is TGCAGTGCCTTTAGCCCGGCCAGGGGCAATGAGCAGTTCTTC. Its translation is CSAFSPARGNEQFF.

This clonotype has a count of ten or more. Here the CDR3 reads CASSLSAGGPLQPQHF. The CDR3, as DNA: TGCGCCAGCAGCTTGTCGGCAGGGGGGCCCCTTCAGCCCCAGCATTTT. V and J are TRBV5-1 and TRBJ1-5; 7 bases are a match to TRBD1. Trimming removed 1 base from V and 6 bases from J; junction bases left unmatched: 10. CDR1 is SGHRS and CDR2 is YFSETQ in the germline V gene. The CDR3 runs to 16 residues.

A word on this clonotype: A much larger clonotype is one base distant, so this may be a read error. The genes are TRBV7-2 and TRBJ1-2; D unresolved. V lost 1 base, J lost 2 bases, and 14 bases lay in between. The CDR3 is 16 residues long. Germline assignment: CDR1 SGHTA and CDR2 FQGNSA. In DNA form, the CDR3 reads TGTGCCAGCAGCTTAGGGCCCATGCTAATCAACTATGGCTACACCTTC. This gives the protein CASSLGPMLINYGYTF.

This clonotype was counted many times. V gene TRBV7-9 combines with J gene TRBJ1-4, with 7 positions matching TRBD1. Per germline, CDR1 SEHNR and CDR2 FQNEAQ (reference sequence). The CDR3 contains 16 residues. V shed 6 bases, J shed 7 bases, and the junction held 14 bases outside the gene matches. CDR3 loop: CASSQGKGAISEKLFF. The CDR3 DNA reads as TGTGCCAGCAGTCAAGGAAAGGGGGCGATTAGTGAAAAACTGTTTTTT. The full variable domain, rest sourced from reference TRBV7-9 and TRBJ1-4, is DTGVSQNPRHKITKRGQNVTFRCDPISEHNRLYWYRQTLGQGPEFLTYFQNEAQLEKSRLLSDRFSAERPKGSFSTLEIQRTEQGDSAMYLCASSQGKGAISEKLFFGSGTQLSVL.

This clonotype was picked up many times. V is TRBV7-9 and J is TRBJ1-3; weak D call: TRBD1 (5 bases). The CDR3 spans 16 residues. V was clipped by 3 bases and J by 4 bases, with 16 bases between them. Germline V gives CDR1 SEHNR, CDR2 FQNEAQ (reference sequence). The CDR3 DNA sequence: TGTGCCAGCAGCTTGCGGCAGGGAGCTTTGGGAAACACCATATATTTT. This translates into CASSLRQGALGNTIYF. The full variable domain, its missing parts supplied by reference TRBV7-9 and TRBJ1-3, is DTGVSQNPRHKITKRGQNVTFRCDPISEHNRLYWYRQTLGQGPEFLTYFQNEAQLEKSRLLSDRFSAERPKGSFSTLEIQRTEQGDSAMYLCASSLRQGALGNTIYFGEGSWLTVV.

There are a few counts of this clonotype. The V call is TRBV5-1, the J call TRBJ2-5; D is unresolved. There are 14 residues in the CDR3. CDR1 and CDR2 (germline): SGHRS, YFSETQ. V was trimmed by 4 bases and J by 2 bases, leaving 12 bases between them. For the CDR3, the DNA is TGCGCCAGCAGCCCCGGCCGGATACAAGAGACCCAGTACTTC. Translating it yields CASSPGRIQETQYF. The full variable domain, with the rest looked up from reference TRBV5-1 and TRBJ2-5, is KAGVTQTPRYLIKTRGQQVTLSCSPISGHRSVSWYQQTPGQGLQFLFEYFSETQRNKGNFPGRFSGRQFSNSRSEMNVSTLELGDSALYLCASSPGRIQETQYFGPGTRLLVL.

This clonotype was counted ten times or more. The V gene is TRBV5-6, the J gene TRBJ2-7; 7 nucleotides agree with TRBD2. The CDR3 contains 14 residues. CDR1 SGHDT and CDR2 YYEEEE come from the germline V gene. The V segment lost 2 bases and the J segment 1 base; nucleotides outside the gene matches: 3. DNA of the CDR3: TGTGCCAGCAGCTTACCGGGACTATCCTACGAGCAGTACTTC. Amino acids: CASSLPGLSYEQYF.

This clonotype was counted at least ten times. V usage is TRBV5-1 and J usage is TRBJ2-3; 12 positions agree with TRBD2. J lost 6 bases, V lost 3 bases, and 2 bases had no gene match. The CDR3 contains 14 residues. Germline V gene lookup returns CDR1 SGHRS and CDR2 YFSETQ. This CDR3 reads CASSSGTSGDTQYF. CDR3 in DNA: TGCGCCAGCAGCTCGGGGACTAGCGGGGATACGCAGTATTTT.

In its sample, this clonotype was seen a few times. The chain employs TRBV20-1 and TRBJ1-2; D not resolved. Germline loops: CDR1 DFQATT, CDR2 SNEGSKA (reference sequence). The CDR3 has 13 residues. Trimming took 3 bases from V and 4 from J, leaving 12 bases between them. The CDR3 sequence: CSASSSDSYGYTF. DNA for the CDR3: TGCAGTGCTAGTTCAAGTGACTCCTATGGCTACACCTTC.

V gene TRBV30 combines with J gene TRBJ2-2; D might be TRBD2 (6 bases). Trimming took 0 bases from V and 2 from J, leaving 13 bases between them. This CDR3 is built from 16 residues. Germline V gene sequence: CDR1 GTSNPN, CDR2 SVGIG (reference sequence). The CDR3 nucleotides are TGTGCCTGGAGTGTCGCGGGACTGCAAAACACCGGGGAGCTGTTTTTT. This encodes CAWSVAGLQNTGELFF. The full variable domain, rest sourced from reference TRBV30 and TRBJ2-2, is SQTIHQWPATLVQPVGSPLSLECTVEGTSNPNLYWYRQAAGRGLQLLFYSVGIGQISSEVPQNLSASRPQDRQFILSSKKLLLSDSGFYLCAWSVAGLQNTGELFFGEGSRLTVL.

V usage is TRBV20-1 and J usage is TRBJ2-3; D ambiguous. Germline loops: CDR1 DFQATT, CDR2 SNEGSKA (reference sequence). The length of the CDR3 is 12 residues. The V end lost 5 bases, the J end lost 9 bases, and 15 bases lay between the germline ends. In DNA, the CDR3 is TGCAGTGCTTGTAGTTTCGAAGACACGCAGTATTTT. It yields the protein CSACSFEDTQYF.

This clonotype was counted only a few times. This may come from a read error, since a much larger clone is one base off. The chain carries TRBV3-1 and TRBJ2-5; D is possibly TRBD2 (6 bases). The CDR3 loop spans 18 amino acids. CDR1 is LGHDT and CDR2 is YNNKEL in the germline V gene (reference sequence). CDR3 region: CTSSQIPELREDQETQYF. In DNA form, the CDR3 reads TGTACCAGCAGCCAAATTCCGGAGCTCAGGGAGGATCAAGAGACCCAGTACTTC.

This clonotype showed up many times. This chain joins TRBV28 and TRBJ1-1; unclear D gene. The CDR3 extends over 14 amino acids. V shed 4 bases and J shed 1 base, with 10 bases lying between them. Per germline, CDR1 MDHEN and CDR2 SYDVKM. The DNA for the CDR3 is TGTGCCAGCAGTTCGGATTTTGGGAACACTGAAGCTTTCTTT. This codes for CASSSDFGNTEAFF.

This clonotype was seen more than once but under ten times. V and J are TRBV5-5 and TRBJ1-2; 7 nucleotides align to TRBD1. Germline trimming cut 4 bases from V and 4 bases from J; bases unmatched to any gene: 4. The CDR3 sequence is 13 residues long. Germline V gene sequence: CDR1 SGHKS, CDR2 YYEKEE (reference sequence). DNA for the CDR3: TGTGCCAGCAGCCCGGACAGGCTCTATGGCTACACCTTC. It is translated as CASSPDRLYGYTF.

This clonotype was counted many times. The rearrangement links TRBV30 to TRBJ2-4; D remains unclear. V lost 0 bases, J lost 4 bases, and 10 bases lay in between. The CDR3 loop spans 14 amino acids. Per germline, CDR1 GTSNPN and CDR2 SVGIG (reference sequence). The CDR3 region is CAWSVRRDKNIQYF. The CDR3 region has the DNA TGTGCCTGGAGTGTACGGAGAGATAAAAACATTCAGTACTTC.

This clonotype was detected ten times or more. V is TRBV5-1 and J is TRBJ2-7; 7 nucleotides match TRBD1. The J segment lost 3 bases and the V segment lost 4 bases, leaving 4 bases of the junction unmatched. CDR1 and CDR2 from the germline V gene are SGHRS and YFSETQ. The CDR3 covers 13 residues. The chain's CDR3 is CASSMGQIYEQYF. CDR3 nucleotide sequence: TGCGCCAGCAGCATGGGACAGATCTACGAGCAGTACTTC.

There are a few counts of this clonotype. The chain is built from TRBV5-1 and TRBJ2-2; possible D gene TRBD1, 6 bases. The CDR3 length is 15 residues. Germline V gene data show CDR1 as SGHRS and CDR2 as YFSETQ. With 1 base removed from V and 0 bases from J, the gap between germline ends came to 7 bases. The CDR3 loop is CASSLQGPNTGELFF. In nucleotides, the CDR3 is TGCGCCAGCAGCTTGCAGGGGCCGAACACCGGGGAGCTGTTTTTT.

This clonotype was observed many times. The genes are TRBV6-5 and TRBJ2-5, with 8 nucleotides matching TRBD2. The CDR3 contains 16 residues. V lost 1 base, J lost 2 bases, and 6 bases stayed unmatched. Germline CDR1 MNHEY, CDR2 SVGAGI. CDR3 loop: CASSYYGGGKQETQYF. The CDR3 DNA is TGTGCCAGCAGTTACTATGGCGGGGGGAAGCAAGAGACCCAGTACTTC.

This clonotype has a handful of counts. V and J are TRBV6-5 and TRBJ2-7; D call uncertain. The CDR3 has 14 residues. CDR1 and CDR2 from the germline V gene are MNHEY and SVGAGI. The V gene lost 2 bases and the J gene lost 5 bases, with 13 bases spanning the gap. In DNA, the CDR3 is TGTGCCAGCAGTTACGTCGACGCATCCCACGAGCAGTACTTC. Amino acids: CASSYVDASHEQYF.

In this sample, this clonotype turned up many times. CDR3 protein: CSARHRLATPYEQYF. CDR3 DNA sequence: TGCAGTGCCCGTCATAGGCTAGCGACCCCCTACGAGCAGTACTTC. The rearrangement uses TRBV20-1 and TRBJ2-7; possibly TRBD2 for D (6 bases). The germline V gene has CDR1 DFQATT and CDR2 SNEGSKA (reference sequence). The CDR3 runs to 15 residues. V lost 6 bases and J lost 2, with 20 bases in between.

J is TRBJ2-7 and V is TRBV5-1; 9 bases align to TRBD1. CDR1 is SGHRS and CDR2 is YFSETQ in the germline V gene. After removal of 1 base from V and 3 bases from J, the junction contained 5 bases not matched to a gene. The CDR3 has 15 amino acids. The CDR3 nucleotides are TGCGCCAGCAGCTTGAAAGGGACAGGGTTCTACGAGCAGTACTTC. Its protein is CASSLKGTGFYEQYF. Complete variable domain (other parts from reference TRBV5-1 and TRBJ2-7): KAGVTQTPRYLIKTRGQQVTLSCSPISGHRSVSWYQQTPGQGLQFLFEYFSETQRNKGNFPGRFSGRQFSNSRSEMNVSTLELGDSALYLCASSLKGTGFYEQYFGPGTRLTVT.

This clonotype was seen many times. This rearrangement joins TRBV7-9 to TRBJ2-4; the match to TRBD2 covers 7 bases. V trimming: 4 bases; J trimming: 0 bases; junction bases outside the gene matches: 6. CDR3 length equals 16 residues. Germline CDR1 and CDR2: SEHNR and FQNEAQ (reference sequence). CDR3 nucleotide sequence: TGTGCCAGCAGCTCCCTAGCGGCTCTAGCCAAAAACATTCAGTACTTC. Its translation is CASSSLAALAKNIQYF.

This clonotype has more than one count but fewer than ten. The genes are TRBV20-1 and TRBJ2-5; 11 bases match TRBD1. From germline, CDR1 is DFQATT and CDR2 SNEGSKA (reference sequence). The CDR3 extends over 15 amino acids. V shed 2 bases, J shed 5 bases, and the junction held 7 bases outside the gene matches. The CDR3 DNA follows: TGCAGTGCTAGAAGGACAGGGGGCAAGTTCGAGACCCAGTACTTC. Protein: CSARRTGGKFETQYF.

The rearrangement links TRBV11-3 to TRBJ2-1, with a possible D match to TRBD1 (6 bases). The CDR3 totals 14 residues. Germline values: CDR1 SGHNT, CDR2 YENEEA. Deletions cut 0 bases from V and 10 bases from J, with 13 bases between. CDR3 sequence reads: CASSLDTGGGEQFF. The DNA for the CDR3 is TGTGCCAGCAGCTTAGATACGGGTGGGGGCGAGCAGTTCTTC. The full variable domain, completed using reference TRBV11-3 and TRBJ2-1, is EAGVVQSPRYKIIEKKQPVAFWCNPISGHNTLYWYLQNLGQGPELLIRYENEEAVDDSQLPKDRFSAERLKGVDSTLKIQPAELGDSAVYLCASSLDTGGGEQFFGPGTRLTVL.